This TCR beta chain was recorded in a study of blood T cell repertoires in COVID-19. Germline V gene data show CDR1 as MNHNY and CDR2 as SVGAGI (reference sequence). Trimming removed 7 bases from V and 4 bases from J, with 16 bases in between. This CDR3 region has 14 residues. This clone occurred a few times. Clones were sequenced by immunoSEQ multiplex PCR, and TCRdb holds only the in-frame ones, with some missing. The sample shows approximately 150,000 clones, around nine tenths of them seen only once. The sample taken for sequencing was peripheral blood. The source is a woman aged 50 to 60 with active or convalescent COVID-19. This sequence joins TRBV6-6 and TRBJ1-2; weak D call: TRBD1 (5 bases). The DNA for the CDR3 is TGTGCCAGCACCCCCGGGGGTTCGCTCTATGGCTACACCTTC. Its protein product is CASTPGGSLYGYTF.